This TCR beta chain originates from a study of T cells in Graves' hyperthyroidism and ophthalmopathy. The table lists this clonotype with many counts. No antigen is known for it. V was clipped by 0 bases and J by 4 bases, with 10 bases between them. The CDR3 runs 15 residues. Germline values: CDR1 MNHNY, CDR2 SVGAGI (reference sequence). The study, taken as a whole, reports: In validation, the model predicted ophthalmopathy. These predictions came a median roughly 6.5 months before onset. Most clonotypes that expanded in the thyroid above 0.001 also showed up in blood.

The CDR3 regions of TCR beta were amplified from RNA transcripts. Using the HTBI primer set, a first-round RT-PCR was run on the TCR CDR3. One entry per CDR3 protein, called by TCRdb with MiXCR from the multiplex PCR reads. The sample shows 700,000 to 950,000 distinct CDR3 sequences, around a third of them seen only once. For the diagnoses, clinical symptoms, serum thyroxine and TRAb, thyroid ultrasound and orbital computed tomography were used. The material sequenced was blood. This TCR came from a woman aged 35 to 49 with Graves' hyperthyroidism. The rearrangement uses TRBV6-6 and TRBJ1-5; D unresolved. The CDR3 DNA is TGTGCCAGCAGTTACTCTTTAACTGGTAATCAGCCCCAGCATTTT. It codes for CASSYSLTGNQPQHF.